The entry that follows covers one T cell receptor (beta chain) sequence. This sample was included in a study of blood T cell repertoires in COVID-19. Study in general: Sources were T cells, B-cell-depleted T cells, or PBMCs; the material itself was cDNA or gDNA.

Per the authors' pipeline: How many nucleated cells were present was estimated from reference gene primer amplification. Produced via immunoSEQ multiplex PCR; TCRdb's table is partial and in-frame only. V and J calls and clone size come straight from that table; D and trimming were deduced from the DNA. Here the sample spans about 180,000 clones, approximately 80% being singletons. Germline V gene sequence: CDR1 GTSNPN, CDR2 SVGIG (reference sequence). This CDR3 has 13 residues. V was shortened by 2 bases and J by 0 bases, with 5 bases between the two germline ends. This rearrangement joins TRBV30 to TRBJ1-3; D uncertain. Sequencing was performed on PBMCs or T cells enriched from blood (not recorded which). The sequence was collected from a man aged 55 to 70 who had been exposed to COVID-19. CDR3 sequence (DNA): TGTGCCTGGAGTTACAGCTCTGGAAACACCATATATTTT. It translates to CAWSYSSGNTIYF.